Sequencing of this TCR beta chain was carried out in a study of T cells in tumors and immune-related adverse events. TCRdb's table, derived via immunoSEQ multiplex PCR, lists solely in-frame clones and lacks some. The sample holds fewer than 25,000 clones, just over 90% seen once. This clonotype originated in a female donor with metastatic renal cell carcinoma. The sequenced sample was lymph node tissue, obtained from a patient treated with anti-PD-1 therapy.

The CDR3 bases are TGTGCCAGCAGCCAAGATCAGGGGAACACTGAAGCTTTCTTT. Its translation: CASSQDQGNTEAFF. The chain links TRBV4-2 to TRBJ1-1, with D maybe TRBD1 (5 bases). From germline, CDR1 is LGHNA and CDR2 YNFKEQ. CDR3 length: 14 amino acids. The V end was cut by 0 bases, the J end by 1 base, with 6 bases between.